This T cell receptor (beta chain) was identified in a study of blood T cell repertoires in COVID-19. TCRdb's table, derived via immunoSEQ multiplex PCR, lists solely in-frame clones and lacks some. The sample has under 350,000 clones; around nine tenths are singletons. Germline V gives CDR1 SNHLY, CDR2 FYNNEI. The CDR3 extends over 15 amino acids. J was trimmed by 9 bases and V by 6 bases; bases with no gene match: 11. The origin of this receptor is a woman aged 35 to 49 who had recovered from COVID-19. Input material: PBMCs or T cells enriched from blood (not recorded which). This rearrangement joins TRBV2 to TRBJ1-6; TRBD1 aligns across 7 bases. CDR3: CASRPEPRQGSPLHF. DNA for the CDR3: TGTGCCAGCAGACCGGAGCCCAGACAGGGTTCACCCCTCCACTTT. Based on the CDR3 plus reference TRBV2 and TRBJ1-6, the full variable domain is EPEVTQTPSHQVTQMGQEVILRCVPISNHLYFYWYRQILGQKVEFLVSFYNNEISEKSEIFDDQFSVERPDGSNFTLKIRSTKLEDSAMYFCASRPEPRQGSPLHFGNGTRLTVT.